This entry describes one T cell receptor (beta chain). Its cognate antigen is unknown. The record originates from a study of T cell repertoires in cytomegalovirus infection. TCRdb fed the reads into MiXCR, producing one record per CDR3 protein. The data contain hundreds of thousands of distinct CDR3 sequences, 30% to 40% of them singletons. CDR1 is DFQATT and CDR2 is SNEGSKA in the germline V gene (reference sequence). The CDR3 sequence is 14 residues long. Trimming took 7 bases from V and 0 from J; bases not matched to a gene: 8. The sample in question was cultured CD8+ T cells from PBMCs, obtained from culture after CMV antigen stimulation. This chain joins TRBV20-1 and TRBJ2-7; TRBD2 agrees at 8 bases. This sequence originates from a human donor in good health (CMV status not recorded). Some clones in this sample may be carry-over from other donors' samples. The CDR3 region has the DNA TGCAGTGGTGTTGCGGGGGGCGCCTCCTACGAGCAGTACTTC. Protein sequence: CSGVAGGASYEQYF.